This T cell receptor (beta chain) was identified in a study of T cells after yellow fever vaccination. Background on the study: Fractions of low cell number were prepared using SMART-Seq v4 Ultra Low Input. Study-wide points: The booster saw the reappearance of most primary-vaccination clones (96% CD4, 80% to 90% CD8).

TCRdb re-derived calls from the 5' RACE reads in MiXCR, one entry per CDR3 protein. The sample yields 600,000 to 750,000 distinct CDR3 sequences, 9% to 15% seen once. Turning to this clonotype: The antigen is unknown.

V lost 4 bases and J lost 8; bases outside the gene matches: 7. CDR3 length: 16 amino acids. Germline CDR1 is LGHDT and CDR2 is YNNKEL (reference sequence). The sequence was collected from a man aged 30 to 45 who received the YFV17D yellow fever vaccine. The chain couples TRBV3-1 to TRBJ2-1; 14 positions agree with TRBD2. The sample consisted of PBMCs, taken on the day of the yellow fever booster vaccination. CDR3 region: CASSPTGLAGVDEQFF. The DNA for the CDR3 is TGTGCCAGCAGCCCTACGGGACTAGCGGGAGTGGATGAGCAGTTCTTC.